A single sample is the source of the 20 T cell receptor beta chains below, sequenced in a study of blood T cell repertoires in COVID-19. This table comes from immunoSEQ multiplex PCR, and its TCRdb copy is limited to in-frame clones, with some not included. The sample shows 55,000 to 75,000 clones, roughly 81% of them seen only once. Sequencing was done on a sample of peripheral blood. These receptor sequences come from a human donor in a cohort sampled during active COVID-19.

CDR3 sequence (DNA): TGTGCCAGCAGCGAGGGCCCGTGGAGGGGCTACACCTTC. It translates to CASSEGPWRGYTF. The chain has TRBV5-8 and TRBJ1-2; D uncertain. V gave up 4 bases and J gave up 8 bases, with 15 bases separating them. The V gene's germline CDR1 is SGHTS and CDR2 YDEGEE. The CDR3 runs 13 residues.

This chain connects TRBV19 to TRBJ2-7; perhaps TRBD2 as D (5 bases). Germline V gene data show CDR1 as LNHDA and CDR2 as SQIVND (reference sequence). V lost 5 bases and J lost 9, with 20 bases in between. CDR3 length equals 14 residues. The CDR3 here is CASSSWTGRGAQYF. The CDR3 DNA reads TGTGCCAGTAGTTCCTGGACTGGCCGAGGAGCGCAGTACTTC.

The CDR3 sequence is CATSSGLLGGDYGYTF. Here the CDR3 DNA reads TGTGCCACCAGCAGCGGGTTACTAGGGGGCGACTATGGCTACACCTTC. The chain has TRBV15 and TRBJ1-2; 7 bases fit TRBD1. This CDR3 comprises 16 residues. The germline V gene has CDR1 LNHNV and CDR2 YYDKDF (reference sequence). The ends lost 3 bases at V and 3 bases at J; junction bases unmatched: 10.

The chain joins TRBV27 to TRBJ1-2; a weak D match, TRBD1 (6 bases). This CDR3 is 11 amino acids long. Germline CDR1 is MNHEY and CDR2 is SMNVEV (reference sequence). V lost 6 bases and J lost 6, with 8 bases in between. The CDR3 loop reads CASRGADGYTF. In nucleotides, the CDR3 is TGTGCCAGCAGGGGGGCGGATGGCTACACCTTC.

The rearrangement joins TRBV11-2 to TRBJ2-1; TRBD2 is a possible D gene (5 bases). CDR1 and CDR2 (germline): SGHAT, FQNNGV. V lost 2 bases, J lost 5 bases, and 13 bases lay in between. The CDR3 loop spans 15 amino acids. The CDR3 is CASSLKRRSDNEQFF. The DNA of the CDR3 is TGTGCCAGCAGCTTAAAGCGGCGCAGTGACAATGAGCAGTTCTTC.

This chain links TRBV6-2 or TRBV6-3 with TRBJ2-1; 10 bases map to TRBD1. The trim removed 3 bases at V and 9 bases at J, leaving 11 bases unmatched. Germline CDR1 is MNHEY and CDR2 is SVGEGT. The CDR3 runs to 16 residues. For the CDR3, the DNA is TGTGCCAGCAGTTATGACTCCGGGACAGGGGTGATTGAGCAGTTCTTC. Amino acid sequence: CASSYDSGTGVIEQFF.

CDR3 amino acids: CASSKEWTEGFTSPSSYEQYF. CDR3 DNA: TGTGCCAGCAGCAAAGAATGGACGGAAGGGTTCACTAGCCCATCCTCCTACGAGCAGTACTTC. V and J are TRBV21-1 and TRBJ2-7; TRBD2, the table's D call, was not compared with the DNA. TRBV21-1 is marked as a pseudogene. The CDR3 length is 21 residues.

This clone has a single count. This rearrangement joins TRBV6-2 or TRBV6-3 to TRBJ2-5; 7 bases match TRBD2. This CDR3 contains 16 residues. The V gene end was trimmed by 5 bases and the J gene end by 4 bases; junction bases not matched to a gene: 13. CDR1 is MNHEY and CDR2 is SVGEGT in the germline V gene. CDR3 coding DNA: TGTGCCAGCAGTGGGGACTCGGGACTAAAGTCAGAGACCCAGTACTTC. Amino acids: CASSGDSGLKSETQYF.

The chain employs TRBV27 and TRBJ1-1; D is uncertain. Trimming cost V 4 bases and J 1 base, with 10 bases left between them. In germline, CDR1 is MNHEY, CDR2 SMNVEV (reference sequence). The CDR3 is made up of 14 amino acids. The CDR3 sequence is CASSWRRANTEAFF. CDR3 nucleotide sequence: TGTGCCAGCAGTTGGAGGCGGGCGAACACTGAAGCTTTCTTT.

The V and J genes are TRBV10-3 and TRBJ1-4; 7 bases are shared with TRBD1. V shed 6 bases and J 11 bases; nucleotides not matched to a gene: 9. The germline CDR1 and CDR2 sequences are ENHRY and SYGVKD. The CDR3 covers 13 residues. The CDR3: CAIREDRSGKLFF. Here the CDR3 DNA reads TGTGCCATCAGGGAGGACAGGTCCGGGAAACTGTTTTTT.

The gene calls are TRBV19 and TRBJ2-2, with 7 bases lining up with TRBD2. The trim removed 6 bases at V and 0 bases at J, leaving 7 bases unmatched. This CDR3 has 16 residues. CDR1 is LNHDA and CDR2 is SQIVND in the germline V gene (reference sequence). CDR3 coding DNA: TGTGCCAGTAGCGAGAGCGGGACGTCGAACACCGGGGAGCTGTTTTTT. Its translation: CASSESGTSNTGELFF.

The V and J genes are TRBV28 and TRBJ2-1; 7 positions agree with TRBD1. Losses at the gene ends were 6 bases for V and 2 bases for J; bases not matched to a gene: 7. The germline CDR1 and CDR2 sequences are MDHEN and SYDVKM. The CDR3 consists of 15 residues. CDR3 sequence (DNA): TGTGCCAGCAGACCCACAGGGGCCCCCTACAATGAGCAGTTCTTC. Its protein is CASRPTGAPYNEQFF.

The CDR3 sequence: CASTPKTGTDGYTF. The CDR3 DNA sequence: TGTGCCAGCACCCCTAAAACAGGAACCGATGGCTACACCTTC. The chain uses TRBV7-8 and TRBJ1-2; D perhaps matches TRBD1 (5 bases). Trimming pared 7 bases from V and 6 bases from J, leaving 18 bases between. The V gene's germline CDR1 is SGHVS and CDR2 FQNEAQ. The CDR3 length is 14 residues. Complete variable domain (other parts from reference TRBV7-8 and TRBJ1-2): GAGVSQSPRYKVAKRGQDVALRCDPISGHVSLFWYQQALGQGPEFLTYFQNEAQLDKSGLPSDRFFAERPEGSVSTLKIQRTQQEDSAVYLCASTPKTGTDGYTFGSGTRLTVV.

The V and J genes are TRBV21-1 and TRBJ2-7; TRBD1 is the table's D call and was not checked against the DNA. TRBV21-1 is listed as a pseudogene. The CDR3 loop spans 18 amino acids. CDR3 DNA sequence: TGTGCCAGCAGCAAAGACCCAGGGCCGGGACATCGATCCTACGAGCAGTACTTC. It is translated as CASSKDPGPGHRSYEQYF.

This clone occurred many times. V is TRBV6-5 and J is TRBJ2-5, with D perhaps matching TRBD2 (5 bases). V gave up 5 bases and J gave up 2 bases, with 12 bases separating them. CDR1 and CDR2 (germline): MNHEY, SVGAGI. The CDR3 is 14 residues long. CDR3 residues: CASSLAGGQETQYF. The CDR3 bases are TGTGCCAGCAGTCTGGCGGGCGGTCAAGAGACCCAGTACTTC.

The chain uses TRBV19 and TRBJ1-5, with D possibly TRBD1 on 5 matching bases. The CDR3 is 14 amino acids. CDR1 and CDR2 from the germline V gene are LNHDA and SQIVND (reference sequence). The V end lost 3 bases, the J end lost 3 bases, and 9 bases lay between the germline ends. The CDR3 DNA reads as TGTGCCAGTAGTATGGGACTCCACAATCAGCCCCAGCATTTT. Its translation: CASSMGLHNQPQHF.

The rearrangement links TRBV6-2 or TRBV6-3 to TRBJ2-1; 10 nucleotides agree with TRBD2. The germline gives CDR1 MNHEY, CDR2 SVGEGT. CDR3 size: 16 residues. V shed 6 bases and J 7 bases; nucleotides not matched to a gene: 12. In DNA form, the CDR3 reads TGTGCCAGCAGCGCCCTACTAGCGGGATCACATAATGAGCAGTTCTTC. Translating it yields CASSALLAGSHNEQFF.

V gene TRBV7-2 combines with J gene TRBJ2-2; 7 positions agree with TRBD1. V lost 5 bases to trimming and J lost 3 bases; unmatched junction nucleotides: 6. The V gene's germline CDR1 is SGHTA and CDR2 FQGNSA. This CDR3 comprises 15 residues. The CDR3 DNA is TGTGCCAGCAGCGGAACGACAGGGTACACCGGGGAGCTGTTTTTT. Translating it yields CASSGTTGYTGELFF.

The chain combines TRBV6-5 with TRBJ1-1, with TRBD1 as a possible D gene (5 bases). The germline V gene has CDR1 MNHEY and CDR2 SVGAGI. The CDR3 extends over 14 amino acids. Between the trimmed V and J ends, which lost 8 bases and 5 bases, there was a span of 18 bases. CDR3 sequence: CASSPRQGITEAFF. The DNA of the CDR3 is TGTGCCAGCTCTCCCCGCCAGGGTATAACTGAAGCTTTCTTT.

The chain recombines TRBV7-9 with TRBJ2-3, with 7 bases aligning to TRBD1. V was clipped by 2 bases and J by 2 bases; unmatched bases: 1. The CDR3 sequence is 14 residues long. From germline, CDR1 is SEHNR and CDR2 FQNEAQ (reference sequence). As DNA, the CDR3 is TGTGCCAGCAGCTTAAGGGGGCTCACAGATACGCAGTATTTT. This encodes CASSLRGLTDTQYF.